This T cell receptor (beta chain) derives from a study of blood T cell repertoires in COVID-19. Study at large: COVID-19 samples, acute and convalescent, were from the United States, Italy and Spain. T cells, B-cell-depleted T cells, or PBMCs provided the cDNA or gDNA that served as material.

This CDR3 is 15 amino acids long. The germline V gene encodes CDR1 ENHRY and CDR2 SYGVKD. V shed 3 bases, J shed 5 bases, and the junction held 9 bases outside the gene matches. As handled by the study authors: Nucleated cell counts were estimated from reference gene primer amplification. Data came from immunoSEQ multiplex PCR; TCRdb stores just in-frame clones and leaves some out. That table supplies the V and J calls and clone size; D and trimming were determined from the DNA. The table includes 200,000 to 250,000 clones, 85% to 90% detected once. This clone has more than one count but fewer than ten.

Sequencing used peripheral blood. This chain connects TRBV10-3 to TRBJ1-1; 7 bases line up with TRBD1. This sequence originates from a man aged 55 to 70 with acute or convalescent COVID-19. Here the CDR3 reads CAISDSTGEGTEAFF. CDR3 nucleotide sequence: TGTGCCATCAGTGACTCAACAGGGGAAGGAACTGAAGCTTTCTTT.